The 26 T cell receptor beta chains given below trace back to one sample, sequenced in a study of radiotherapy plus CTLA-4 blockade in lung cancer. The method was immunoSEQ multiplex PCR; TCRdb's version includes in-frame clones alone and lacks a portion of them. Of over 85,000 clones listed, approximately 78% are singletons. This material consisted of peripheral blood, taken from a patient treated with radiotherapy plus ipilimumab. The receptor set was obtained from a human donor with non-small cell lung cancer that progressed on radiotherapy plus ipilimumab.

The chain recombines TRBV30 with TRBJ1-4; TRBD1 is a possible D gene (6 bases). V dropped 2 bases and J dropped 8 bases, with 15 bases sitting between them. This CDR3 has 14 amino acids. Per the germline V gene, CDR1 is GTSNPN and CDR2 is SVGIG (reference sequence). CDR3 residues: CAWSPQGYREKLFF. The CDR3 region has the DNA TGTGCCTGGAGTCCACAGGGATATCGGGAAAAACTGTTTTTT.

The V call is TRBV9, the J call TRBJ1-2, with D possibly being TRBD1 (6 bases). Germline CDR1 SGDLS, CDR2 YYNGEE. V was shortened by 1 base and J by 4 bases, with 14 bases between the two germline ends. This CDR3 is built from 15 residues. CDR3 bases: TGTGCCAGCAGCGTATCGGTTGGGGGCACCTATGGCTACACCTTC. It is translated as CASSVSVGGTYGYTF.

There are a few counts of this clone. The chain links TRBV27 to TRBJ2-1; 12 positions agree with TRBD1. Losses at the gene ends were 4 bases for V and 5 bases for J; bases not matched to a gene: 3. Germline V lookup: CDR1 MNHEY, CDR2 SMNVEV (reference sequence). The CDR3 loop spans 15 amino acids. CDR3 residues: CASSWDRGLDNEQFF. In nucleotides, the CDR3 is TGTGCCAGCAGTTGGGACAGGGGGCTCGACAATGAGCAGTTCTTC.

This clone was recorded only once. The V call is TRBV4-2, the J call TRBJ2-2, with TRBD2 matching 7 bases. The germline gives CDR1 LGHNA, CDR2 YNFKEQ. With 0 bases clipped from V and 0 bases from J, the junction kept 4 bases outside the gene matches. CDR3 length: 17 amino acids. CDR3 in amino acids: CASSQELAGTNTGELFF. For the CDR3, the DNA is TGTGCCAGCAGCCAAGAGTTAGCGGGTACGAACACCGGGGAGCTGTTTTTT.

The chain recombines TRBV28 with TRBJ2-7, with 14 bases identical to TRBD2. The ends lost 2 bases at V and 2 bases at J; junction bases unmatched: 8. Germline V lookup: CDR1 MDHEN, CDR2 SYDVKM. CDR3 size: 18 residues. The CDR3 loop reads CASSLDRTSGRWAYEQYF. Here the CDR3 DNA reads TGTGCCAGCAGTTTAGACAGGACTAGCGGGAGGTGGGCCTACGAGCAGTACTTC.

This clone was found a few times. The chain has TRBV19 and TRBJ1-6; TRBD1 aligns across 7 bases. After removal of 5 bases from V and 5 bases from J, the junction contained 9 bases not matched to a gene. This CDR3 region has 16 residues. Germline V lookup: CDR1 LNHDA, CDR2 SQIVND (reference sequence). The CDR3 coding sequence is TGTGCCAGTAGTGCGTCGCGCGGGACAGATAATTCACCCCTCCACTTT. Protein product: CASSASRGTDNSPLHF.

This rearrangement joins TRBV5-1 to TRBJ1-1; D unclear. Trimming shortened V by 0 bases and J by 0 bases, and 6 bases separated the two germline ends. The CDR3 length is 14 residues. The germline gives CDR1 SGHRS, CDR2 YFSETQ. For the CDR3, the DNA is TGCGCCAGCAGCTTGGAACACTTGAACACTGAAGCTTTCTTT. It codes for CASSLEHLNTEAFF.

This clone occurred a few times. V usage is TRBV18 and J usage is TRBJ2-5; D uncertain. Trimming removed 6 bases from V and 5 bases from J, with 13 bases in between. The V gene's germline CDR1 is KGHSH and CDR2 LQKENI. The CDR3 loop spans 13 amino acids. The CDR3 reads CASSPSSEETQYF. The DNA of the CDR3 is TGTGCCAGCTCGCCGTCGTCCGAGGAGACCCAGTACTTC.

The chain links TRBV19 to TRBJ2-7; weak D call: TRBD1 (6 bases). This CDR3 has 13 amino acids. CDR1 is LNHDA and CDR2 is SQIVND in the germline V gene (reference sequence). This CDR3 is CASSPTGSSEQYV. The CDR3 DNA reads TGTGCCAGTAGCCCAACAGGGTCCTCCGAGCAGTACGTC.

V usage is TRBV10-3 and J usage is TRBJ2-1; TRBD2 aligns across 7 bases. The CDR3 covers 15 residues. V gave up 0 bases and J gave up 8 bases; unmatched junction bases: 7. The V gene's germline CDR1 is ENHRY and CDR2 SYGVKD. Here the CDR3 reads CAISESVGGRDEQFF. The CDR3 DNA follows: TGTGCCATCAGTGAGTCGGTGGGAGGGAGGGATGAGCAGTTCTTC.

In its sample, this clone was seen a few times. The gene calls are TRBV5-1 and TRBJ1-4; tentatively, D is TRBD1 (6 bases). CDR1 SGHRS and CDR2 YFSETQ come from the germline V gene. CDR3 length: 15 amino acids. The ends were cut back, 4 bases at V and 8 bases at J, with 18 bases in the middle. The DNA of the CDR3 is TGCGCCAGCAGCAGCGGGACACCCAGTGCGGAAAAACTGTTTTTT. It codes for CASSSGTPSAEKLFF.

V and J are TRBV28 and TRBJ2-5; 10 bases are a match to TRBD1. CDR1 is MDHEN and CDR2 is SYDVKM in the germline V gene. This CDR3 has 16 residues. V was clipped by 6 bases and J by 3 bases; unmatched bases: 10. This CDR3 reads CASSLHRDRGEETQYF. The CDR3 DNA is TGTGCCAGCAGCCTCCACCGGGACAGGGGAGAAGAGACCCAGTACTTC.

The J gene is TRBJ1-2, the V gene TRBV27; D perhaps matches TRBD1 (5 bases). This CDR3 has 16 residues. Trimming removed 6 bases from V and 0 bases from J, with 17 bases in between. Germline CDR1 is MNHEY and CDR2 is SMNVEV (reference sequence). CDR3 protein: CASSPTDSFTNYGYTF. In nucleotides, the CDR3 is TGTGCCAGCAGCCCCACCGACAGCTTCACTAACTATGGCTACACCTTC.

The CDR3 loop is CASSLHPGQSYEQYF. As DNA, the CDR3 is TGTGCCAGCAGTTTACACCCGGGACAGAGCTACGAGCAGTACTTC. This chain joins TRBV28 and TRBJ2-7, with 7 bases aligning to TRBD1. CDR1 is MDHEN, CDR2 SYDVKM, per germline. J gave up 3 bases and V 2 bases, and 7 bases lay outside the gene matches. The CDR3 runs to 15 residues.

J is TRBJ2-1 and V is TRBV5-1, with D hard to call. V lost 4 bases to trimming and J lost 7 bases, with 12 bases between them. Germline V CDR1 and CDR2: SGHRS, YFSETQ. This CDR3 is built from 13 residues. The CDR3 spells CASSIGQRNEQFF. For the CDR3, the DNA is TGCGCCAGCAGCATTGGGCAGAGAAATGAGCAGTTCTTC.

V is TRBV11-2 and J is TRBJ1-1; D remains ambiguous. Germline V gene data show CDR1 as SGHAT and CDR2 as FQNNGV. The CDR3 runs to 14 residues. With 7 bases removed from V and 0 bases from J, the gap between germline ends came to 12 bases. CDR3 amino acids: CASNRAGMNTEAFF. The CDR3 region has the DNA TGTGCCAGCAACCGGGCTGGCATGAACACTGAAGCTTTCTTT.

CDR3 amino acids: CASSEYYLRDREGETQYF. In DNA form, the CDR3 reads TGTGCCAGCAGTGAATATTACCTTAGGGACAGGGAAGGCGAGACCCAGTACTTC. This chain uses TRBV25-1 with TRBJ2-5, with TRBD1 matching over 9 bases. The ends lost 0 bases at V and 5 bases at J; junction bases unmatched: 13. This CDR3 contains 18 residues. Germline CDR1 MGHDK, CDR2 SYGVNS.

This clone was seen a handful of times. This chain joins TRBV18 and TRBJ2-1; TRBD2 aligns across 10 bases. V lost 2 bases and J lost 6; bases outside the gene matches: 4. The germline V gene has CDR1 KGHSH and CDR2 LQKENI. CDR3 length equals 15 residues. This CDR3 is CASSPSASGSNEQFF. Written as DNA, the CDR3 is TGTGCCAGCTCACCAAGCGCTAGCGGGAGCAATGAGCAGTTCTTC. Together with reference TRBV18 and TRBJ2-1, the CDR3 gives the full variable domain: NAGVMQNPRHLVRRRGQEARLRCSPMKGHSHVYWYRQLPEEGLKFMVYLQKENIIDESGMPKERFSAEFPKEGPSILRIQQVVRGDSAAYFCASSPSASGSNEQFFGPGTRLTVL.

Here the CDR3 DNA reads TGTGCCTGGAGTGCCGGACTCGTATTAGACTACGAGCAGTACTTC. Translated: CAWSAGLVLDYEQYF. This chain uses TRBV30 with TRBJ2-7; TRBD2 might be the D (5 bases). CDR3 length equals 15 residues. Germline V lookup: CDR1 GTSNPN, CDR2 SVGIG (reference sequence). Deletions cut 1 base from V and 3 bases from J, with 16 bases between.

The rearrangement uses TRBV15 and TRBJ2-5; TRBD1 agrees at 8 bases. V dropped 8 bases and J dropped 4; count of bases not matched to a gene: 9. The length of the CDR3 is 14 residues. The germline V gene has CDR1 LNHNV and CDR2 YYDKDF (reference sequence). Written as DNA, the CDR3 is TGTGCCACCCGACAGGGGATCCTAGCAGAGACCCAGTACTTC. Translating it yields CATRQGILAETQYF.

The chain has TRBV6-5 and TRBJ1-4; D possibly corresponds to TRBD1 (5 bases). The CDR3 is 15 residues long. Trimming stripped 2 bases from V and 7 bases from J, with 14 bases between. The V gene's germline CDR1 is MNHEY and CDR2 SVGAGI. The CDR3 DNA reads TGTGCCAGCAGTTACAGGGGAGGACGGGGTGAAAAACTGTTTTTT. Translating it yields CASSYRGGRGEKLFF.

This clone was seen just once. This rearrangement joins TRBV21-1 to TRBJ1-2; the table's D gene call, TRBD1, was not cross checked with the DNA. TRBV21-1 is reported as a pseudogene. The CDR3 totals 13 residues. In DNA form, the CDR3 reads TGTGCCAGCAGCAAATGCAGGGCTGGTGGCTACACCTTC. It translates to CASSKCRAGGYTF.

The genes are TRBV5-1 and TRBJ2-2; D perhaps matches TRBD2 (5 bases). The V gene lost 4 bases and the J gene lost 0 bases, with 22 bases spanning the gap. Germline CDR1 SGHRS, CDR2 YFSETQ. The CDR3 contains 19 residues. The CDR3 here is CASSPTTRFTRTNTGELFF. CDR3 nucleotide sequence: TGCGCCAGCAGCCCAACTACACGGTTCACTAGGACGAACACCGGGGAGCTGTTTTTT.

The chain joins TRBV5-1 to TRBJ2-4; unclear D gene. The V and J ends lost 4 bases and 0 bases respectively, with 11 bases between them. CDR1 SGHRS and CDR2 YFSETQ come from the germline V gene. This CDR3 has 15 amino acids. In nucleotides, the CDR3 is TGCGCCAGCAGCGAGGCAGTATTAGCCAAAAACATTCAGTACTTC. Protein: CASSEAVLAKNIQYF.

The chain has TRBV19 and TRBJ2-3; 9 positions agree with TRBD2. CDR1 is LNHDA and CDR2 is SQIVND in the germline V gene (reference sequence). CDR3 length: 15 amino acids. V gave up 6 bases and J gave up 3 bases; unmatched junction bases: 7. In nucleotides, the CDR3 is TGTGCCAGTAGGATCAGTACTAGCGGGACAGATACGCAGTATTTT. Its translation is CASRISTSGTDTQYF.

As for this clone: Other DNA sequences in the sample encode the same CDR3. The CDR3 DNA reads TGCGCCAGCAGCCAACCGGGTGTCAATGAGCAGTTCTTC. Its protein is CASSQPGVNEQFF. The chain uses TRBV4-1 and TRBJ2-1; D not resolved. CDR3 length equals 13 residues. Trimming pared 2 bases from V and 6 bases from J, leaving 8 bases between. Germline CDR1 reads MGHRA; CDR2 reads YSYEKL.